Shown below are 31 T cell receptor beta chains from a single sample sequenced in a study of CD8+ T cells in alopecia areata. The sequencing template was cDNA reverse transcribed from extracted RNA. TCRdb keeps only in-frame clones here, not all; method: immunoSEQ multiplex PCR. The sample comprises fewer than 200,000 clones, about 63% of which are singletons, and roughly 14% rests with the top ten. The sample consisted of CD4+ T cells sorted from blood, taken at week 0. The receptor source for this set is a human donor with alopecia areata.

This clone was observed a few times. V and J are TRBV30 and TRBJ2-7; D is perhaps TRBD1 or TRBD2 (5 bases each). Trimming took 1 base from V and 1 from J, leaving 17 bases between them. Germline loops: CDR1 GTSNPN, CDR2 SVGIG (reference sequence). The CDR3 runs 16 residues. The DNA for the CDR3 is TGTGCCTGGAGTGAAGACCGAACGGGACGGTCCTACGAGCAGTACTTC. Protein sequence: CAWSEDRTGRSYEQYF.

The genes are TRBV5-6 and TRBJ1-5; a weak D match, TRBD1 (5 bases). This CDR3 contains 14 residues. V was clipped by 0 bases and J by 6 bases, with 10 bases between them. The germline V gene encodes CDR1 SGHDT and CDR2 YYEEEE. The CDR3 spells CASSLVSGSQPQHF. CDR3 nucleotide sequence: TGTGCCAGCAGCTTGGTGTCAGGGAGTCAGCCCCAGCATTTT. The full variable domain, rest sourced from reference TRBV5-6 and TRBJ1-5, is DAGVTQSPTHLIKTRGQQVTLRCSPKSGHDTVSWYQQALGQGPQFIFQYYEEEERQRGNFPDRFSGHQFPNYSSELNVNALLLGDSALYLCASSLVSGSQPQHFGDGTRLSIL.

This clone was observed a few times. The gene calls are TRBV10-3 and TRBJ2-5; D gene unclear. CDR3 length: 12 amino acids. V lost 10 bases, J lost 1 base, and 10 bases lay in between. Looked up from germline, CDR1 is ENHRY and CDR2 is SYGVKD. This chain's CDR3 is CANGPSQETQYF. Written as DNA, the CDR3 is TGTGCCAACGGACCTTCCCAAGAGACCCAGTACTTC.

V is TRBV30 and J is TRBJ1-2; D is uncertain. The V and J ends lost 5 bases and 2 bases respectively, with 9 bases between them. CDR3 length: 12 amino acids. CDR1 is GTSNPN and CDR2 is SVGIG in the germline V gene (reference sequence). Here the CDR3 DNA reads TGTGCCTGGGCACACCGAAACTATGGCTACACCTTC. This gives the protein CAWAHRNYGYTF. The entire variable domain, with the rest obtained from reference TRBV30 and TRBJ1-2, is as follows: SQTIHQWPATLVQPVGSPLSLECTVEGTSNPNLYWYRQAAGRGLQLLFYSVGIGQISSEVPQNLSASRPQDRQFILSSKKLLLSDSGFYLCAWAHRNYGYTFGSGTRLTVV.

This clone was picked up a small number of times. The CDR3 loop reads CASSGPGTSYGYTF. The DNA for the CDR3 is TGTGCCAGCAGTGGCCCGGGGACTAGCTATGGCTACACCTTC. The chain has TRBV25-1 and TRBJ1-2, with a weak D call TRBD1 (5 bases). Between the trimmed V and J ends, which lost 4 bases and 4 bases, there was a span of 13 bases. CDR1 MGHDK and CDR2 SYGVNS come from the germline V gene. CDR3 length equals 14 residues.

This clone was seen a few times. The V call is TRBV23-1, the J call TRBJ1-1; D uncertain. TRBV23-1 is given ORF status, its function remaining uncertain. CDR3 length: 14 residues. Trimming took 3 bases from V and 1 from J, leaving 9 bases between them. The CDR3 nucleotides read TGCGCCAGCAGTCACCTCCTGCCGAACACTGAAGCTTTCTTT. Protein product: CASSHLLPNTEAFF.

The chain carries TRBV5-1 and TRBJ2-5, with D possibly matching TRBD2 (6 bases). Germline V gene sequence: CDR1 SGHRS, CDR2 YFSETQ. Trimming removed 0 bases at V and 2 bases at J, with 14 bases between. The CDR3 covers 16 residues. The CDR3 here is CASSLAPSGRQETQYF. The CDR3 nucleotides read TGCGCCAGCAGCTTGGCCCCGTCGGGGAGGCAAGAGACCCAGTACTTC.

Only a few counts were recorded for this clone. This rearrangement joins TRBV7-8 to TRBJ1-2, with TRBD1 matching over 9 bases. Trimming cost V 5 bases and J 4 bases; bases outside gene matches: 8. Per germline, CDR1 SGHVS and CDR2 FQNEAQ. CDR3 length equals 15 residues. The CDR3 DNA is TGTGCCAGCAGCCCAGGGACAGGGCTTGGCTATGGCTACACCTTC. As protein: CASSPGTGLGYGYTF.

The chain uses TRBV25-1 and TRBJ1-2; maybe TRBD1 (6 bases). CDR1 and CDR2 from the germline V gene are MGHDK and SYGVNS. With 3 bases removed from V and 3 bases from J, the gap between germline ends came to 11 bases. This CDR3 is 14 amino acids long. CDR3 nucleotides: TGTGCCAGCAGTGACGGTACAGGGCACTATGGCTACACCTTC. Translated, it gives CASSDGTGHYGYTF.

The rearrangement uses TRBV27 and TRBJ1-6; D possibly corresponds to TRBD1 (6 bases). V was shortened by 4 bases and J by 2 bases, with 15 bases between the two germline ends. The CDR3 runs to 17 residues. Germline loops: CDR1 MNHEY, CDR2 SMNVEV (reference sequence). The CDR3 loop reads CASSSTDRRAYNSPLHF. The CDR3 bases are TGTGCCAGCAGTTCCACCGACAGGCGAGCCTATAATTCACCCCTCCACTTT.

The CDR3 region is CASSFRTGVAFF. The CDR3 DNA reads TGTGCCAGCAGTTTTCGCACAGGGGTCGCTTTCTTT. The genes are TRBV6-5 and TRBJ1-1, with 7 bases aligning to TRBD1. This CDR3 is built from 12 residues. After removal of 4 bases from V and 11 bases from J, the junction contained 7 bases not matched to a gene. CDR1 and CDR2 (germline): MNHEY, SVGAGI.

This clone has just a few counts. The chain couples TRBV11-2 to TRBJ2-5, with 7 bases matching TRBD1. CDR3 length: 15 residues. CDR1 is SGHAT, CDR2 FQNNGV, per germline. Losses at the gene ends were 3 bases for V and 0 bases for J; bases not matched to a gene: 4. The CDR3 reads CASSFRDRDQETQYF. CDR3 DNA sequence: TGTGCCAGCAGCTTCAGGGACAGAGACCAAGAGACCCAGTACTTC.

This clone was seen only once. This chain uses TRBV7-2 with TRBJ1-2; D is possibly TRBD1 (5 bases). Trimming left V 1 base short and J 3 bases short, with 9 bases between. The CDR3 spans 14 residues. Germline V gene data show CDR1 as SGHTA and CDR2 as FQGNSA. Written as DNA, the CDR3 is TGTGCCAGCAGCTTAGGGGGCGGATACTATGGCTACACCTTC. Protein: CASSLGGGYYGYTF.

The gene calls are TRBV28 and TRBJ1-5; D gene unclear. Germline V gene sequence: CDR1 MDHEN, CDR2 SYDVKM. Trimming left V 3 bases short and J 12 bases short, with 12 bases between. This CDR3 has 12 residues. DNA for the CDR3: TGTGCCAGCAGTTTGGCATTCAAGGTCCAGCATTTT. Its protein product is CASSLAFKVQHF.

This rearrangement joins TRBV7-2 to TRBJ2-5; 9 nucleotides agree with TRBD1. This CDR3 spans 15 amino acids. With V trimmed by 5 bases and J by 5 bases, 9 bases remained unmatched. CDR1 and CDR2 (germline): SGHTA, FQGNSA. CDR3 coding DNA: TGTGCCAGCAGCCGCCCGGGACAGGGACGGGAGACCCAGTACTTC. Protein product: CASSRPGQGRETQYF. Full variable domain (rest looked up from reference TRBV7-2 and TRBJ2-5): GAGVSQSPSNKVTEKGKDVELRCDPISGHTALYWYRQSLGQGLEFLIYFQGNSAPDKSGLPSDRFSAERTGGSVSTLTIQRTQQEDSAVYLCASSRPGQGRETQYFGPGTRLLVL.

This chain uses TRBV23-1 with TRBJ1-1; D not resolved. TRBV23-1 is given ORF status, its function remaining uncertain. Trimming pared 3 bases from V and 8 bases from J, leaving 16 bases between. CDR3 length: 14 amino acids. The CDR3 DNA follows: TGCGCCAGCAGTCACTATAAGGAGAGCCGAGAAGCTTTCTTT. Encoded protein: CASSHYKESREAFF.

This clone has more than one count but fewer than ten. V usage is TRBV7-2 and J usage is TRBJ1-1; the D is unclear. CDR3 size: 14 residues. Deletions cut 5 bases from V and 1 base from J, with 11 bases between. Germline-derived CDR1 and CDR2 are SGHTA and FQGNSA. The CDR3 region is CASSLSTKNTEAFF. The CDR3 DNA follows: TGTGCCAGCAGCCTTTCAACGAAGAACACTGAAGCTTTCTTT.

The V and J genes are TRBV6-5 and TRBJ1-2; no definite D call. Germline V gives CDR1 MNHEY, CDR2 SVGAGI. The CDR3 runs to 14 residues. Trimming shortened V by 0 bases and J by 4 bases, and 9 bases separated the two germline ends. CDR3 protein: CASSYSVPGYGYTF. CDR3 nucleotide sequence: TGTGCCAGCAGTTACTCGGTTCCCGGCTATGGCTACACCTTC.

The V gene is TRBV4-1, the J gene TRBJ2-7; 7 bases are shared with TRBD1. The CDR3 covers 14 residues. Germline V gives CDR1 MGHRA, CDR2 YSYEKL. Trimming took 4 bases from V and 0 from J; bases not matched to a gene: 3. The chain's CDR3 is CASSRGQSSYEQYF. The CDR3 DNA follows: TGCGCCAGCAGCCGGGGACAGAGCTCCTACGAGCAGTACTTC.

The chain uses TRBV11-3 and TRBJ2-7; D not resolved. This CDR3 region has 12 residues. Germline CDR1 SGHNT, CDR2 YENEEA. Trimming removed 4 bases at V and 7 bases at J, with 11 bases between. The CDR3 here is CASSSGLWEQYF. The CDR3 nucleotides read TGTGCCAGCAGCTCCGGGCTTTGGGAGCAGTACTTC.

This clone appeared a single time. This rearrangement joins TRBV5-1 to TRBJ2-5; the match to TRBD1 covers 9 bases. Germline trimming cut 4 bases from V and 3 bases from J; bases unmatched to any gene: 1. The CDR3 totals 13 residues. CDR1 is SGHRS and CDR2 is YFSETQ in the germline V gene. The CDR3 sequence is CASSRTGEETQYF. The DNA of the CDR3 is TGCGCCAGCAGCAGGACAGGGGAAGAGACCCAGTACTTC.

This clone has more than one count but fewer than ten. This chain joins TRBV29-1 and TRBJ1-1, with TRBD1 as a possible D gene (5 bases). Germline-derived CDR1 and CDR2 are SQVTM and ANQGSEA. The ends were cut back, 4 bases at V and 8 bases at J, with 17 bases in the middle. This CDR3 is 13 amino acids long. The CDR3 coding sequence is TGCAGCGTTGTTGTTGACAGAGGGTCCGAAGCTTTCTTT. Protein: CSVVVDRGSEAFF.

CDR3 loop: CASSLIGIGSPLHF. As DNA, the CDR3 is TGTGCCAGCAGCTTAATAGGGATTGGTTCACCCCTCCACTTT. The V gene is TRBV7-3, the J gene TRBJ1-6; no firm D call. Per germline, CDR1 SGHTA and CDR2 FQGTGA. This CDR3 has 14 amino acids. V lost 1 base and J lost 9, with 10 bases in between.

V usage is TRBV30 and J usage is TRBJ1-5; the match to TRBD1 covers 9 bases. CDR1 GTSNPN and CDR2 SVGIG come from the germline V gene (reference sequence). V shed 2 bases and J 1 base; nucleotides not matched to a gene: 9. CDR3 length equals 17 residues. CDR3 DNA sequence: TGTGCCTGGAGTTCCGCGGGACAGGGATTGAGCAATCAGCCCCAGCATTTT. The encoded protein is CAWSSAGQGLSNQPQHF.

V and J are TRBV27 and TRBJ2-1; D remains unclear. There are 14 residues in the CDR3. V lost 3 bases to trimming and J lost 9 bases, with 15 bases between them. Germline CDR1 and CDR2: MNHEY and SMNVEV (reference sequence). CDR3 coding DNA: TGTGCCAGCAGTTTGGGTGTCTTAGCCAGTGAGCAGTTCTTC. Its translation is CASSLGVLASEQFF.

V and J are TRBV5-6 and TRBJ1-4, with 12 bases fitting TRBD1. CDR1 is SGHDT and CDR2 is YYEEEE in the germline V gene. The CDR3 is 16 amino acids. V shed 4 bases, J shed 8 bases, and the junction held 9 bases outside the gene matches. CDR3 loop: CASSNTGQGAEEKLFF. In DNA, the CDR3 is TGTGCCAGCAGCAACACGGGACAGGGGGCTGAAGAAAAACTGTTTTTT.

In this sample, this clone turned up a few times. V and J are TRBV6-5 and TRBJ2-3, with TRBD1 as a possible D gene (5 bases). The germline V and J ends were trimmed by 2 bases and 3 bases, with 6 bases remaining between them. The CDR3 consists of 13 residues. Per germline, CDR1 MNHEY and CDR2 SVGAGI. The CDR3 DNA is TGTGCCAGCAGTTACACAGGAACAGATACGCAGTATTTT. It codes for CASSYTGTDTQYF.

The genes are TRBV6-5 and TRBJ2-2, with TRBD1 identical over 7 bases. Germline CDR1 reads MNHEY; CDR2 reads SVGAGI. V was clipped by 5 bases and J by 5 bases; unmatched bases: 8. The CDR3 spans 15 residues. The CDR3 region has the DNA TGTGCCAGCAGTGCCCAGGGGGTTGGGACCGGGGAGCTGTTTTTT. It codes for CASSAQGVGTGELFF.

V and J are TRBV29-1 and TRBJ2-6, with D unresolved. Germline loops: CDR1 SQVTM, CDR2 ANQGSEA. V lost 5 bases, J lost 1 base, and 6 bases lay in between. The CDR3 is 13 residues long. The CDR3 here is CSVYESGANVLTF. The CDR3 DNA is TGCAGCGTTTATGAGTCTGGGGCCAACGTCCTGACTTTC. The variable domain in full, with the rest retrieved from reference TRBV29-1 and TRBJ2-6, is SAVISQKPSRDICQRGTSLTIQCQVDSQVTMMFWYRQQPGQSLTLIATANQGSEATYESGFVIDKFPISRPNLTFSTLTVSNMSPEDSSIYLCSVYESGANVLTFGAGSRLTVL.

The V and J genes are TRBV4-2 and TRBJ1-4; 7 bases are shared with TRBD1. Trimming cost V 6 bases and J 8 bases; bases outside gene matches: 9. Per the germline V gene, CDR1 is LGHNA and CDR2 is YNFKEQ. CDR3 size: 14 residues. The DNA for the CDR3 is TGTGCCAGCAGACCTGGACAGGAGTCGGAAAAACTGTTTTTT. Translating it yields CASRPGQESEKLFF.

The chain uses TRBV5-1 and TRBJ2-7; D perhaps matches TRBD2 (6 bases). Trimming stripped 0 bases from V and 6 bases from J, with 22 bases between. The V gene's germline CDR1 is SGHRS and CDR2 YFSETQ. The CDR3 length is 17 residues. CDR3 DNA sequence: TGCGCCAGCAGCTTGGTCCCGATCGGGACTCAGGACGGCGAGCAGTACTTC. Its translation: CASSLVPIGTQDGEQYF. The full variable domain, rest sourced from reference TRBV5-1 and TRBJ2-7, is KAGVTQTPRYLIKTRGQQVTLSCSPISGHRSVSWYQQTPGQGLQFLFEYFSETQRNKGNFPGRFSGRQFSNSRSEMNVSTLELGDSALYLCASSLVPIGTQDGEQYFGPGTRLTVT.